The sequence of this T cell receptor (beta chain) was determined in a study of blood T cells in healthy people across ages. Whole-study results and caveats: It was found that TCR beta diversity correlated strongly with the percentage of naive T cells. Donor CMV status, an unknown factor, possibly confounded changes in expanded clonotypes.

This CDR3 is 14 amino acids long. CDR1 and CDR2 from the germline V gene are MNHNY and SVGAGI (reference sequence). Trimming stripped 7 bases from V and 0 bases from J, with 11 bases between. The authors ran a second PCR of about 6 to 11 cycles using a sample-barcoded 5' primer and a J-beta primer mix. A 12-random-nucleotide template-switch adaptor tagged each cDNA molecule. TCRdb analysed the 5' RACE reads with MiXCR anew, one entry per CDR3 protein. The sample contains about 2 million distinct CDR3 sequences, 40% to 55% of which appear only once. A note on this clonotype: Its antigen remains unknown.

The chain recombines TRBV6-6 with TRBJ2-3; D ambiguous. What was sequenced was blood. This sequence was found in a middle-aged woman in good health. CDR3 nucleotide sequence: TGTGCCAGCAAAGGGTTTAGTAGCACAGATACGCAGTATTTT. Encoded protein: CASKGFSSTDTQYF.